The clone carrying this T cell receptor beta chain was detected a few times. Its target is unknown. V dropped 6 bases and J dropped 9 bases, with 15 bases sitting between them. Germline CDR1 DFQATT, CDR2 SNEGSKA (reference sequence). This CDR3 region has 12 residues. This entry comes from a study of T cells after yellow fever vaccination. One entry per CDR3 protein, called by TCRdb with MiXCR from the 5' RACE reads. The sample carries 450,000 to 550,000 distinct CDR3 sequences, 20% to 25% recorded once. General study results and limits: Abundant bulk-population clonotypes could contaminate the FACS-sorted repertoires.

This TCR was sampled from a man aged 18 to 35 who received the YFV17D yellow fever vaccine. The chain joins TRBV20-1 to TRBJ1-5, with a tentative D call TRBD1 (5 bases). The sequencing used PBMCs, collected less than 25 days after the first yellow fever vaccination. CDR3 DNA: TGCAGTGCGGGAGAGGGACTTGGGCCCCAGCATTTT. This encodes CSAGEGLGPQHF.